The 8 T cell receptor beta chains reported below all come from one sample, sequenced in a study of follicular helper T cells after annual influenza vaccination. Time point of the sample: 2014-2015 season, 7 days after vaccination. Sequenced by immunoSEQ multiplex PCR; TCRdb stores in-frame clones only, minus some. The repertoire holds about 16,000 clones, with less than 85% as singletons. The material was CXCR5+ CD38- circulating T follicular helper cells from blood, obtained 7 days after influenza vaccination. Specified subset: circulating Tfh, non-naive CD4+CXCR5+PD-1+ (ICOS+CD38+ or ICOS-CD38-). The receptors here all came from an adult who received the influenza vaccine.

The chain is built from TRBV2 and TRBJ2-5; 7 nucleotides align to TRBD2. Germline CDR1 SNHLY, CDR2 FYNNEI. The CDR3 totals 15 residues. Trimming took 3 bases from V and 4 from J; bases not matched to a gene: 8. CDR3 residues: CASSDRGVKGETQYF. The CDR3 DNA follows: TGTGCCAGCAGTGACCGGGGGGTAAAGGGAGAGACCCAGTACTTC. The full variable domain, in which reference TRBV2 and TRBJ2-5 provide the parts outside the CDR3, is EPEVTQTPSHQVTQMGQEVILRCVPISNHLYFYWYRQILGQKVEFLVSFYNNEISEKSEIFDDQFSVERPDGSNFTLKIRSTKLEDSAMYFCASSDRGVKGETQYFGPGTRLLVL.

The rearrangement links TRBV7-3 to TRBJ2-1, with 7 positions matching TRBD1. Per the germline V gene, CDR1 is SGHTA and CDR2 is FQGTGA. The length of the CDR3 is 13 residues. V lost 5 bases, J lost 5 bases, and 3 bases stayed unmatched. The CDR3 bases are TGTGCCAGCAGCCAGACAGGGAACAATGAGCAGTTCTTC. Protein: CASSQTGNNEQFF.

The chain joins TRBV5-1 to TRBJ2-5, with TRBD1 as a possible D gene (6 bases). Trimming stripped 4 bases from V and 4 bases from J, with 14 bases between. Germline V gene sequence: CDR1 SGHRS, CDR2 YFSETQ. There are 14 residues in the CDR3. CDR3 DNA sequence: TGCGCCAGCAGCGAAGGAACAGGGATAGAGACCCAGTACTTC. This codes for CASSEGTGIETQYF.

This sequence joins TRBV5-6 and TRBJ1-2; the D gene is possibly TRBD1 (6 bases). Trimming pared 6 bases from V and 0 bases from J, leaving 12 bases between. CDR3 length equals 14 residues. Germline CDR1 reads SGHDT; CDR2 reads YYEEEE. CDR3 region: CASIQTGTNYGYTF. The CDR3 DNA sequence: TGTGCCAGCATCCAGACAGGAACTAACTATGGCTACACCTTC.

The chain links TRBV19 to TRBJ2-7, with D tentatively TRBD1 (6 bases). In germline, CDR1 is LNHDA, CDR2 SQIVND (reference sequence). V lost 3 bases, J lost 1 base, and 10 bases lay in between. This CDR3 spans 14 amino acids. The CDR3, as DNA: TGTGCCAGTAGTATGGACAGCTCTTCCTACGAGCAGTACTTC. It codes for CASSMDSSSYEQYF.

The gene calls are TRBV28 and TRBJ1-2; D is uncertain. The CDR3 consists of 13 residues. CDR1 and CDR2 from the germline V gene are MDHEN and SYDVKM. V dropped 1 base and J dropped 4 bases, with 7 bases sitting between them. Written as DNA, the CDR3 is TGTGCCAGCAGTTTATCACGGAGCTATGGCTACACCTTC. Protein product: CASSLSRSYGYTF.

This chain connects TRBV11-3 to TRBJ2-5, with 11 positions matching TRBD2. V lost 1 base and J lost 5; bases outside the gene matches: 6. CDR3 length: 16 amino acids. CDR1 and CDR2 (germline): SGHNT, YENEEA. This CDR3 is CASSLGSGGDRETQYF. In DNA, the CDR3 is TGTGCCAGCAGCTTAGGTAGCGGGGGGGACAGGGAGACCCAGTACTTC.

This rearrangement joins TRBV7-2 to TRBJ2-7; D remains unclear. The CDR3 runs 11 residues. With 2 bases removed from V and 6 bases from J, the gap between germline ends came to 5 bases. The germline V gene has CDR1 SGHTA and CDR2 FQGNSA. The CDR3 region is CASSLYGEQYF. DNA for the CDR3: TGTGCCAGCAGCTTATACGGCGAGCAGTACTTC.